Shown below are 11 T cell receptor beta chains from a single sample sequenced in a study of graft-versus-host responses after intestinal transplantation (dated by TCRdb to the early 2020s). Sample time point, as interpreted from the label and publication: cells obtained before transplantation from donor or recipient. Libraries came from the immunoSEQ multiplex PCR assay. TCRdb's version of the immuneACCESS table is confined to in-frame rearrangements and falls short of the full clone set. An unresolved V gene accounts for under half of the shortfall where checked; the remainder is of unknown origin. The table for this sample lists some 100,000 clones; about 93% of them were counted only once. The leading ten clones occupy approximately 6% of the sample. No antigen has been assigned to these receptors. Material: unstimulated CD8+ T cells sorted from spleen or lymph node cells, obtained before intestinal transplant. The receptors stem from a human donor who received an intestinal transplant.

The J gene is TRBJ2-7, the V gene TRBV7-6, with unresolved D. V shed 4 bases and J shed 2 bases, with 12 bases lying between them. Germline loops: CDR1 SGHVS, CDR2 FNYEAQ. The CDR3 has 14 amino acids. The CDR3 sequence: CASSSFLGPYEQYF. The CDR3 DNA reads TGTGCCAGCAGCTCCTTTCTCGGACCCTACGAGCAGTACTTC.

This rearrangement joins TRBV29-1 to TRBJ2-7; 13 bases are shared with TRBD2. The CDR3 has 14 amino acids. With V trimmed by 6 bases and J by 4 bases, 6 bases remained unmatched. Germline V lookup: CDR1 SQVTM, CDR2 ANQGSEA. The CDR3, as DNA: TGCAGCGTAGGAGGACTAGCGGGAGTTTACGAGCAGTACTTC. Amino acid sequence: CSVGGLAGVYEQYF.

The rearrangement links TRBV5-5 to TRBJ1-2, with 7 positions matching TRBD1. The CDR3 covers 12 residues. Germline trimming cut 3 bases from V and 4 bases from J; bases unmatched to any gene: 0. In germline, CDR1 is SGHKS, CDR2 YYEKEE (reference sequence). This chain's CDR3 is CASSWDSYGYTF. The CDR3 nucleotides are TGTGCCAGCAGCTGGGACAGCTATGGCTACACCTTC.

V is TRBV29-1 and J is TRBJ2-7, with TRBD1 matching 7 bases. Germline loops: CDR1 SQVTM, CDR2 ANQGSEA. The J segment lost 3 bases and the V segment lost 1 base, leaving 6 bases of the junction unmatched. The CDR3 has 14 residues. The CDR3: CSVEGSGDSYEQYF. The CDR3 DNA follows: TGCAGCGTTGAAGGATCAGGGGACAGCTACGAGCAGTACTTC.

The rearrangement uses TRBV6-5 and TRBJ2-7; tentatively, D is TRBD1 (5 bases). CDR1 and CDR2 from the germline V gene are MNHEY and SVGAGI. V lost 5 bases to trimming and J lost 3 bases, with 14 bases between them. The CDR3 sequence is 14 residues long. This CDR3 is CASSEYGRVYEQYF. In nucleotides, the CDR3 is TGTGCCAGCAGTGAATACGGCAGGGTCTACGAGCAGTACTTC.

J is TRBJ1-1 and V is TRBV6-1; TRBD1 aligns across 10 bases. The CDR3 extends over 15 amino acids. Germline CDR1 MNHNS, CDR2 SASEGT. V lost 0 bases, J lost 3 bases, and 1 base stayed unmatched. The CDR3 reads CASSEADRGDTEAFF. Here the CDR3 DNA reads TGTGCCAGCAGTGAAGCGGACAGGGGGGACACTGAAGCTTTCTTT.

This clone came up a few times. The CDR3 region is CASTPSYGTANGYTF. CDR3 bases: TGTGCCAGCACCCCATCCTACGGGACGGCAAATGGCTACACCTTC. The chain couples TRBV5-8 to TRBJ1-2, with D maybe TRBD1 (5 bases). The V end was cut by 6 bases, the J end by 6 bases, with 21 bases between. The CDR3 loop spans 15 amino acids. Germline CDR1 and CDR2: SGHTS and YDEGEE.

This clone showed up just once. The V call is TRBV27, the J call TRBJ2-2; TRBD2 agrees at 9 bases. The CDR3 is made up of 16 amino acids. Germline assignment: CDR1 MNHEY and CDR2 SMNVEV (reference sequence). The trim removed 3 bases at V and 0 bases at J, leaving 2 bases unmatched. The CDR3 protein is CASSFLAGANTGELFF. The CDR3 nucleotides read TGTGCCAGCAGTTTCTTAGCGGGGGCGAACACCGGGGAGCTGTTTTTT.

The rearrangement joins TRBV9 to TRBJ2-4; no clear D gene. Germline CDR1 reads SGDLS; CDR2 reads YYNGEE. The CDR3 extends over 15 amino acids. The V end lost 4 bases, the J end lost 1 base, and 12 bases lay between the germline ends. The CDR3 reads CASSPRPEAKNIQYF. The CDR3 DNA follows: TGTGCCAGCAGCCCCCGACCCGAGGCCAAAAACATTCAGTACTTC.

V gene TRBV6-1 combines with J gene TRBJ2-3; D is uncertain. The CDR3 has 18 amino acids. Trimming pared 2 bases from V and 2 bases from J, leaving 20 bases between. Germline V CDR1 and CDR2: MNHNS, SASEGT. The CDR3 bases are TGTGCCAGCAGTGAACCATGGGTTGCAGATGAGTCCACAGATACGCAGTATTTT. Its protein is CASSEPWVADESTDTQYF.

This chain's CDR3 is CASSPPGQGTGRASNNEQFF. CDR3 in DNA: TGTGCCAGCAGTCCCCCGGGACAGGGTACCGGGCGGGCCTCTAACAATGAGCAGTTCTTC. The chain is built from TRBV28 and TRBJ2-1, with 9 bases aligning to TRBD1. From germline, CDR1 is MDHEN and CDR2 SYDVKM. The CDR3 consists of 20 residues. Trimming at V came to 5 bases and at J to 5 bases, leaving 22 bases not matched to a gene.